This T cell receptor beta chain was captured by sequencing in a study of T cells in Graves' hyperthyroidism and ophthalmopathy. Study at large: Blood from the periphery was taken at initial diagnosis, before any treatment.

Germline CDR1 and CDR2: SGHRS and YFSETQ. J gave up 2 bases and V 6 bases, and 2 bases lay outside the gene matches. The CDR3 consists of 14 residues. It was RNA transcripts that yielded the amplified TCR beta CDR3 regions. The TCR CDR3 was amplified in a first-round RT-PCR using the HTBI primer set. Via MiXCR, TCRdb re-called the multiplex PCR reads, giving one row per CDR3 protein. The repertoire holds 660,000 or so distinct CDR3 sequences, around 20% seen once, with 30% to 40% in the top ten. Clinical Activity Scores of at least 3, NOSPECS grades of at least 4 and durations under 3 months characterized ophthalmopathy patients. The diagnoses drew upon clinical symptoms, serum thyroxine and TRAb, thyroid ultrasound and orbital computed tomography. Ten or more counts support this clonotype.

V usage is TRBV5-1 and J usage is TRBJ2-1; 10 nucleotides agree with TRBD2. This TCR derives from a man aged 25-40 years with Graves' ophthalmopathy. Sequenced: blood. The DNA of the CDR3 is TGCGCCAGCACAGCGGGAGGGGCCTACAATGAGCAGTTCTTC. Translation gives CASTAGGAYNEQFF.